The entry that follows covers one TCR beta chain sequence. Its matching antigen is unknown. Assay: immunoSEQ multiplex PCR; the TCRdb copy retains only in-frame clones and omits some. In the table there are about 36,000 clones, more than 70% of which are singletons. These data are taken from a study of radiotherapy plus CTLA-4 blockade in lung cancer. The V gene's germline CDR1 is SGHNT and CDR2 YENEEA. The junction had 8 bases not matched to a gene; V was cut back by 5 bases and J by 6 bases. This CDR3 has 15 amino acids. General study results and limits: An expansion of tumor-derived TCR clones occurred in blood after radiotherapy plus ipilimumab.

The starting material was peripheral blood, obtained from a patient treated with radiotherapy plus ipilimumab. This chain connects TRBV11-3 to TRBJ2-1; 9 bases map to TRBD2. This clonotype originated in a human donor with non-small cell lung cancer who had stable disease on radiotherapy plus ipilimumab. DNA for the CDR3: TGTGCCAGCAGCATGTGGCGGGAGGGCCCCAATGAGCAGTTCTTC. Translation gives CASSMWREGPNEQFF.